The 29 T cell receptor beta chains reported below all come from one sample, sequenced in a study of CD8+ T cells in alopecia areata. In each case, RNA was isolated and then reverse transcribed into cDNA as the sequencing template. Measured with immunoSEQ multiplex PCR; TCRdb has only the in-frame clones, and not every one. The data contain about 200,000 clones, less than 45% of them seen just once; the ten biggest clones take up almost 0.5%. Treatment reported: oral pan-JAK inhibitor, 5-10 mg twice daily. The starting material was CD4+ T cells sorted from blood, obtained between weeks 30 and 35, from a patient treated with tofacitinib. The origin of the receptors is a human donor with alopecia areata.

This clone was detected only a few times. The chain uses TRBV6-5 and TRBJ1-2; no definite D call. The CDR3 is 14 amino acids. Trimming shortened V by 4 bases and J by 6 bases, and 15 bases separated the two germline ends. The V gene's germline CDR1 is MNHEY and CDR2 SVGAGI. The CDR3 bases are TGTGCCAGCAGTTTCCCTGGACTTGTCCATGGCTACACCTTC. Translating gives CASSFPGLVHGYTF.

The V and J genes are TRBV27 and TRBJ1-5; weak D call: TRBD1 (6 bases). The ends were cut back, 6 bases at V and 1 base at J, with 10 bases in the middle. The CDR3 runs to 14 residues. CDR1 is MNHEY, CDR2 SMNVEV, per germline (reference sequence). Written as DNA, the CDR3 is TGTGCCAGCAGCCCCGACAGGAGCAATCAGCCCCAGCATTTT. It is translated as CASSPDRSNQPQHF.

CDR3 sequence (DNA): TGTGCCAGCAGCACCGACCGGCCTGGCTACACCTTC. Amino acid sequence: CASSTDRPGYTF. V usage is TRBV7-9 and J usage is TRBJ1-2, with unresolved D. V lost 5 bases to trimming and J lost 7 bases, with 11 bases between them. From germline, CDR1 is SEHNR and CDR2 FQNEAQ (reference sequence). The CDR3 has 12 amino acids.

A few counts support this clone. The rearrangement joins TRBV5-7 to TRBJ1-2; D is perhaps TRBD1 (5 bases). TRBV5-7 is identified as an open reading frame with a role that is uncertain. V lost 2 bases to trimming and J lost 0 bases, with 5 bases between them. The CDR3 has 13 amino acids. For the CDR3, the DNA is TGTGCCAGCAGCTTACAGGCTAACTATGGCTACACCTTC. This encodes CASSLQANYGYTF.

The gene calls are TRBV5-1 and TRBJ2-1; 8 bases are a match to TRBD2. V was pared by 7 bases and J by 0 bases, with 9 bases of the junction left unmatched. Germline CDR1 reads SGHRS; CDR2 reads YFSETQ. The CDR3 is 16 residues long. CDR3 amino acids: CASHLAGLSSYNEQFF. CDR3 DNA sequence: TGCGCCAGCCATCTAGCGGGCCTTAGCTCCTACAATGAGCAGTTCTTC.

The chain links TRBV14 to TRBJ1-1; D is possibly TRBD1 (5 bases). The CDR3 covers 15 residues. The germline V gene encodes CDR1 SGHDN and CDR2 FVKESK. The ends were cut back, 2 bases at V and 3 bases at J, with 13 bases in the middle. The CDR3: CASSQLGHQDTEAFF. The CDR3, as DNA: TGTGCCAGCAGCCAACTCGGACACCAGGACACTGAAGCTTTCTTT.

This chain links TRBV20-1 with TRBJ1-1; D is undetermined. Between the trimmed V and J ends, which lost 1 base and 12 bases, there was a span of 12 bases. The CDR3 has 11 amino acids. Germline CDR1 and CDR2: DFQATT and SNEGSKA (reference sequence). For the CDR3, the DNA is TGCAGTGCTAGAGGACGCCAGAGGACTTTCTTT. It encodes CSARGRQRTFF.

The J gene is TRBJ2-7, the V gene TRBV29-1; 7 bases fit TRBD2. The germline V gene has CDR1 SQVTM and CDR2 ANQGSEA. The CDR3 extends over 16 amino acids. V lost 6 bases and J lost 7; bases outside the gene matches: 21. CDR3 loop: CSVWTRAMRGPWEQYF. The CDR3 coding sequence is TGCAGCGTGTGGACTAGGGCCATGAGAGGACCCTGGGAGCAGTACTTC.

The rearrangement joins TRBV5-1 to TRBJ2-7, with D perhaps matching TRBD1 (5 bases). CDR1 is SGHRS, CDR2 YFSETQ, per germline. V was shortened by 4 bases and J by 5 bases, with 19 bases between the two germline ends. The CDR3 length is 15 residues. CDR3 sequence reads: CASSILGQERNEQYF. For the CDR3, the DNA is TGCGCCAGCAGCATCCTGGGGCAGGAGCGAAACGAGCAGTACTTC.

V gene TRBV2 combines with J gene TRBJ1-4; D gene unclear. From germline, CDR1 is SNHLY and CDR2 FYNNEI. CDR3 length equals 14 residues. V lost 3 bases and J 5 bases, leaving 10 bases between the germline ends. The CDR3 DNA is TGTGCCAGCAGTGATGAGCTAATCAATGAAAAACTGTTTTTT. Translated, it gives CASSDELINEKLFF.

This chain connects TRBV9 to TRBJ2-1; 8 nucleotides agree with TRBD2. Germline V gene lookup returns CDR1 SGDLS and CDR2 YYNGEE. The CDR3 consists of 16 residues. V was pared by 4 bases and J by 4 bases, with 10 bases of the junction left unmatched. CDR3 nucleotide sequence: TGTGCCAGCAGCTCAGGCGGGCTAGCGGGTTACAATGAGCAGTTCTTC. Residues: CASSSGGLAGYNEQFF.

This clone showed up just a few times. The chain joins TRBV29-1 to TRBJ1-1; D remains ambiguous. Looked up from germline, CDR1 is SQVTM and CDR2 is ANQGSEA. V was clipped by 4 bases and J by 1 base, with 10 bases between them. CDR3 length equals 13 residues. For the CDR3, the DNA is TGCAGCGTTGTCTTCACCGCGAACACTGAAGCTTTCTTT. Its translation: CSVVFTANTEAFF.

The chain carries TRBV18 and TRBJ2-7; D may be TRBD2 (6 bases). Germline assignment: CDR1 KGHSH and CDR2 LQKENI. The CDR3 totals 15 residues. Deletions cut 0 bases from V and 4 bases from J, with 13 bases between. CDR3: CASSPPEGRFYEQYF. CDR3 DNA sequence: TGTGCCAGCTCACCACCGGAGGGGCGTTTTTACGAGCAGTACTTC.

Written as DNA, the CDR3 is TGTGCCAGCAGCCTCACGGGACAGGGTGTCGGCACTGAAGCTTTCTTT. Translation gives CASSLTGQGVGTEAFF. The genes are TRBV7-3 and TRBJ1-1; 9 positions agree with TRBD1. From germline, CDR1 is SGHTA and CDR2 FQGTGA. V was clipped by 5 bases and J by 4 bases; unmatched bases: 11. The CDR3 is 16 residues long. The variable domain in full, completed from reference TRBV7-3 and TRBJ1-1, reads GAGVSQTPSNKVTEKGKYVELRCDPISGHTALYWYRQSLGQGPEFLIYFQGTGAADDSGLPNDRFFAVRPEGSVSTLKIQRTERGDSAVYLCASSLTGQGVGTEAFFGQGTRLTVV.

This clone showed up just a few times. This chain connects TRBV7-3 to TRBJ2-5; D remains ambiguous. The length of the CDR3 is 14 residues. The V gene's germline CDR1 is SGHTA and CDR2 FQGTGA. Trimming pared 2 bases from V and 4 bases from J, leaving 11 bases between. CDR3 residues: CASSLEGRPETQYF. The CDR3 DNA reads as TGTGCCAGCAGCTTAGAAGGTCGGCCAGAGACCCAGTACTTC.

This clone was detected a few times. This sequence joins TRBV2 and TRBJ2-2, with 11 nucleotides matching TRBD1. V shed 5 bases, J shed 6 bases, and the junction held 8 bases outside the gene matches. The CDR3 has 16 residues. The germline gives CDR1 SNHLY, CDR2 FYNNEI. The CDR3, as DNA: TGTGCCAGCAGTCTTGGACAGGGGGCATATGCCGGGGAGCTGTTTTTT. Amino acids: CASSLGQGAYAGELFF. The entire variable domain, with the rest obtained from reference TRBV2 and TRBJ2-2, is as follows: EPEVTQTPSHQVTQMGQEVILRCVPISNHLYFYWYRQILGQKVEFLVSFYNNEISEKSEIFDDQFSVERPDGSNFTLKIRSTKLEDSAMYFCASSLGQGAYAGELFFGEGSRLTVL.

The chain carries TRBV7-9 and TRBJ1-2; weak D call: TRBD1 (6 bases). Trimming took 5 bases from V and 2 from J, leaving 12 bases between them. Germline CDR1 reads SEHNR; CDR2 reads FQNEAQ (reference sequence). The CDR3 length is 14 residues. The CDR3 loop reads CASSLGQRNYGYTF. CDR3 sequence (DNA): TGTGCCAGCAGCCTAGGACAGCGAAACTATGGCTACACCTTC.

This clone was detected only a few times. This chain connects TRBV2 to TRBJ1-2; tentatively, D is TRBD1 (6 bases). Looked up from germline, CDR1 is SNHLY and CDR2 is FYNNEI. The V end was cut by 4 bases, the J end by 5 bases, with 26 bases between. CDR3 size: 18 residues. DNA of the CDR3: TGTGCCAGCAGTGCGTCCGGGGGCAAGCATAAAGACCCTTATGGCTACACCTTC. Protein: CASSASGGKHKDPYGYTF.

This chain uses TRBV18 with TRBJ1-2; 12 bases align to TRBD1. V dropped 4 bases and J dropped 8; count of bases not matched to a gene: 8. The CDR3 totals 15 residues. The germline V gene has CDR1 KGHSH and CDR2 LQKENI. The CDR3 loop is CASSQPGQGARGYTF. CDR3 bases: TGTGCCAGCTCACAACCGGGACAGGGGGCGCGGGGCTACACCTTC. Full variable domain (outside the CDR3, taken from reference TRBV18 and TRBJ1-2): NAGVMQNPRHLVRRRGQEARLRCSPMKGHSHVYWYRQLPEEGLKFMVYLQKENIIDESGMPKERFSAEFPKEGPSILRIQQVVRGDSAAYFCASSQPGQGARGYTFGSGTRLTVV.

This clone was picked up a small number of times. The chain uses TRBV30 and TRBJ1-1; tentative D call: TRBD1 (5 bases). CDR1 GTSNPN and CDR2 SVGIG come from the germline V gene (reference sequence). V shed 3 bases and J shed 1 base, with 12 bases lying between them. CDR3 length: 14 residues. The CDR3 reads CAWSPGRRNTEAFF. As DNA, the CDR3 is TGTGCCTGGAGCCCGGGACGGAGGAACACTGAAGCTTTCTTT. Full variable domain (remainder filled in from reference TRBV30 and TRBJ1-1): SQTIHQWPATLVQPVGSPLSLECTVEGTSNPNLYWYRQAAGRGLQLLFYSVGIGQISSEVPQNLSASRPQDRQFILSSKKLLLSDSGFYLCAWSPGRRNTEAFFGQGTRLTVV.

This clone was seen ten or more times. The gene calls are TRBV5-1 and TRBJ2-2; no clear D. Per germline, CDR1 SGHRS and CDR2 YFSETQ. The CDR3 runs to 16 residues. V was clipped by 1 base and J by 4 bases, with 14 bases between them. CDR3 protein: CASSLYDPISTGELFF. The CDR3 region has the DNA TGCGCCAGCAGCTTGTACGATCCGATTAGCACCGGGGAGCTGTTTTTT.

V and J are TRBV7-9 and TRBJ2-1, with TRBD1 matching over 7 bases. J was trimmed by 9 bases and V by 8 bases; bases with no gene match: 13. The CDR3 consists of 14 residues. Germline loops: CDR1 SEHNR, CDR2 FQNEAQ (reference sequence). The CDR3 coding sequence is TGTGCCAGCGGCACTATCAGGGGGACCACTGAGCAGTTCTTC. This translates into CASGTIRGTTEQFF.

Here the CDR3 reads CASSTAGTSHIPNYNEQFF. The DNA of the CDR3 is TGTGCCAGCAGCACAGCCGGGACTAGCCATATTCCCAACTACAATGAGCAGTTCTTC. This chain links TRBV4-2 with TRBJ2-1, with 9 bases that match TRBD2. The V gene end was trimmed by 5 bases and the J gene end by 3 bases; junction bases not matched to a gene: 17. The length of the CDR3 is 19 residues. Germline values: CDR1 LGHNA, CDR2 YNFKEQ.

The chain uses TRBV5-1 and TRBJ2-1; 7 nucleotides align to TRBD2. The germline gives CDR1 SGHRS, CDR2 YFSETQ. Losses at the gene ends were 6 bases for V and 2 bases for J; bases not matched to a gene: 11. The CDR3 sequence is 16 residues long. The CDR3 loop is CASTRGGPTPYNEQFF. CDR3 nucleotides: TGCGCCAGCACCCGGGGAGGGCCTACCCCCTACAATGAGCAGTTCTTC.

The CDR3, as DNA: TGTGCCTGGAACCCACGGGGGCGCCGGACAGATACGCAGTATTTT. Its protein product is CAWNPRGRRTDTQYF. The V call is TRBV30, the J call TRBJ2-3; either TRBD1 or TRBD2 may fit D (6 bases each). Looked up from germline, CDR1 is GTSNPN and CDR2 is SVGIG (reference sequence). V was shortened by 4 bases and J by 3 bases, with 17 bases between the two germline ends. The CDR3 totals 15 residues.

Only a few counts were recorded for this clone. The genes are TRBV25-1 and TRBJ2-7, with 7 bases matching TRBD1. The CDR3 extends over 13 amino acids. Unmatched junction bases numbered 6, after V lost 8 bases and J lost 2 bases. CDR1 is MGHDK and CDR2 is SYGVNS in the germline V gene. The CDR3 spells CASGTENTYEQYF. The DNA for the CDR3 is TGTGCCAGCGGGACAGAGAACACCTACGAGCAGTACTTC.

This clone was picked up one time. V and J are TRBV30 and TRBJ1-4, with D possibly TRBD1 on 6 matching bases. Per the germline V gene, CDR1 is GTSNPN and CDR2 is SVGIG (reference sequence). Between the trimmed V and J ends, which lost 4 bases and 6 bases, there was a span of 12 bases. CDR3 length: 13 amino acids. For the CDR3, the DNA is TGTGCCTGGAACACAGGGTTTCATGAAAAACTGTTTTTT. Amino acid sequence: CAWNTGFHEKLFF.

In DNA, the CDR3 is TGTGCCAGCAGTGTAGTCTCGTACACCGGGGAGCTGTTTTTT. Translation gives CASSVVSYTGELFF. This rearrangement joins TRBV6-1 to TRBJ2-2; D remains ambiguous. CDR1 and CDR2 (germline): MNHNS, SASEGT. This CDR3 has 14 amino acids. V lost 4 bases and J lost 3, with 9 bases in between.

This clone was detected only a few times. At the DNA level, this CDR3 is encoded by other sequences in the same sample as well. Here the CDR3 reads CASSVGTSGANVLTF. The CDR3 coding sequence is TGTGCCAGCAGCGTAGGCACGTCAGGGGCCAACGTCCTGACTTTC. The chain has TRBV9 and TRBJ2-6; no firm D call. This CDR3 is 15 amino acids long. Germline lookup yields CDR1 SGDLS and CDR2 YYNGEE. The germline V and J ends were trimmed by 0 bases and 4 bases, with 8 bases remaining between them.